The 8 T cell receptor beta chains listed next were all sequenced from one sample in a study of monozygotic twins with inflammatory bowel disease. TCRdb reprocessed the 5' RACE reads; each CDR3 protein has one entry and no DNA is given. Recorded for this sample: some 330,000 distinct CDR3 sequences. Source material: blood. These TCRs come from a human donor with ulcerative colitis or Crohn's disease, or a healthy co-twin of an affected twin (not recorded which).

This chain connects TRBV5-6 to TRBJ2-7; TCRdb reports TRBD1, a call that lacks DNA to check it against. From germline, CDR1 is SGHDT and CDR2 YYEEEE. The CDR3 runs to 22 residues. CDR3 region: CAGGGQGAITYENPKFPYEQYF.

V usage is TRBV28 and J usage is TRBJ2-3; with no DNA, the TCRdb D assignment of TRBD2 cannot be verified. Germline loops: CDR1 MDHEN, CDR2 SYDVKM. There are 15 residues in the CDR3. The chain's CDR3 is CASSLYGEAADTQYF.

CDR3 residues: CASSVVGELRTDTQYF. The rearrangement uses TRBV9 and TRBJ2-3. The CDR3 spans 16 residues. Per the germline V gene, CDR1 is SGDLS and CDR2 is YYNGEE.

The rearrangement links TRBV30 to TRBJ1-5; the D gene TCRdb calls, TRBD1, cannot be checked with no DNA. Germline loops: CDR1 GTSNPN, CDR2 SVGIG (reference sequence). The CDR3 sequence is 15 residues long. The CDR3 here is CAWSIPGQGTQPQHF.

The chain combines TRBV6-1 with TRBJ2-4; without DNA, the TCRdb call of TRBD2 cannot be checked. CDR3 length: 17 amino acids. Per the germline V gene, CDR1 is MNHNS and CDR2 is SASEGT. The CDR3 protein is CASSPWTSPLDKNIQYF.

The V call is TRBV7-2, the J call TRBJ2-6; the TCRdb D gene call, TRBD1, has no DNA to confirm it. The germline gives CDR1 SGHTA, CDR2 FQGNSA. This CDR3 comprises 16 residues. CDR3 amino acids: CATTRQALSGANVLTF.

The rearrangement uses TRBV6-2 or TRBV6-3 and TRBJ2-7; TCRdb designates TRBD2, a call that cannot be tested without DNA. The CDR3 covers 16 residues. The germline CDR1 and CDR2 sequences are MNHEY and SVGEGT. CDR3 residues: CASSLHGTSGAYEQYF.

J is TRBJ2-5 and V is TRBV12-3 or TRBV12-4. The CDR3 length is 12 residues. CDR3 residues: CASSFEASSQYF.